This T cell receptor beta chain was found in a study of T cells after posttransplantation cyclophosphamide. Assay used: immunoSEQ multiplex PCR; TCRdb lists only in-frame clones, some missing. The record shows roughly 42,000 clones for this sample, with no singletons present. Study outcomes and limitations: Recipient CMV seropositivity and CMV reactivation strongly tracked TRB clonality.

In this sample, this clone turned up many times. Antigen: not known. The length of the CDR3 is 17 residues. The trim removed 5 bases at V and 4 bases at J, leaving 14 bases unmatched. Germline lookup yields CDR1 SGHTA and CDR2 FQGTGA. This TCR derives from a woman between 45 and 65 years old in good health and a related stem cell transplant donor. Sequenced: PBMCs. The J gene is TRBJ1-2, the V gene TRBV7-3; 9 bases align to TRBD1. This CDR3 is CASSPTRDREEIYGYTF. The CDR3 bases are TGTGCCAGCAGCCCTACCCGGGACAGGGAAGAAATCTATGGCTACACCTTC.